The entry that follows covers one T cell receptor beta chain sequence. Since the CDR3 does not end with the conserved phenylalanine or tryptophan, this likely comes from a read error. The sample is drawn from a study of beta chain features in type 1 diabetes. The wider study: The study found patients and healthy donors alike in age, gender and cell yields.

The entirety of the isolated RNA underwent reverse transcription, so expressed TCRB transcripts were sequenced. Libraries were prepared by immunoSEQ multiplex PCR; TCRdb keeps only in-frame clonotypes and omits some of them. The data hold more than 300,000 clones, with around 12% observed a single time. Germline trimming cut 5 bases from V and 2 bases from J; bases unmatched to any gene: 5. Germline V gene lookup returns CDR1 SGHTA and CDR2 FQGNSA. This CDR3 region has 14 residues. The clonotype comes from a man between 18 and 29 years old in good health. Sequenced sample: naive CD4+ T cells from blood. The chain links TRBV7-2 to TRBJ2-7; 8 nucleotides agree with TRBD1. CDR3: CASSPDRAAYEQYL. CDR3 nucleotide sequence: TGTGCCAGCAGCCCGGACAGGGCCGCCTACGAGCAGTACCTC.